The following is a T cell receptor beta chain sequence with its context. Assay: immunoSEQ multiplex PCR; the TCRdb copy retains only in-frame clones and omits some. The profile shows about 1.5 million clones, around 98% of them singletons. These data come from a study of shared clonotypes between healthy human individuals. Trimming stripped 5 bases from V and 3 bases from J, with 14 bases between. Germline V gene lookup returns CDR1 MDHEN and CDR2 SYDVKM. The CDR3 sequence is 14 residues long. This receptor was identified in a young man in good health. The sequencing input was naive CD4+ T cells sorted from blood. Subset defined: CD45RA+ positively selected. The rearrangement joins TRBV28 to TRBJ2-7, with a weak D call TRBD2 (6 bases). The CDR3: CASSNWTKYYEQYF. Here the CDR3 DNA reads TGTGCCAGCAGTAATTGGACTAAATACTACGAGCAGTACTTC.